The clone carrying this T cell receptor beta chain has only one observation. V dropped 7 bases and J dropped 3; count of bases not matched to a gene: 8. The CDR3 spans 13 residues. Germline loops: CDR1 GTSNPN, CDR2 SVGIG (reference sequence). The sample originates from a study of technical replicates of blood from a few donors. Measured with immunoSEQ multiplex PCR; TCRdb has only the in-frame clones, and not every one. Of 95,000 to 100,000 clones in the sample, around 95% were seen once. Material for sequencing was T cells isolated from PBMCs. The source of this sequence is a human donor in good health. J is TRBJ2-5 and V is TRBV30; 7 bases are shared with TRBD1. CDR3 nucleotide sequence: TGTGCCTTAGGGGACAGCGCAAAAGAGACCCAGTACTTC. Protein: CALGDSAKETQYF.